This entry lists 2 T cell receptor beta chains sequenced from one sample in a study of T-cell reconstitution after alpha-beta-depleted transplantation in children. Unique molecular identifiers were used to barcode this TCRbeta library. MiXCR, applied by TCRdb to the PCR reads, yields one record per CDR3 protein. The table includes 250,000 to 350,000 distinct CDR3 sequences, more than 9% detected once. The sequencing used PBMCs from the stem cell graft donor, collected from the stem cell graft. The source is a human donor who donated a stem cell graft to a child with SCID.

This clonotype is a singleton in its sample. The genes are TRBV18 and TRBJ1-6; 9 nucleotides agree with TRBD1. This CDR3 is 15 amino acids long. Per germline, CDR1 KGHSH and CDR2 LQKENI. With 4 bases clipped from V and 7 bases from J, the junction kept 5 bases outside the gene matches. The CDR3 is CASSLQGASNSPLHF. The CDR3 DNA sequence: TGTGCCAGCTCACTACAGGGGGCTAGCAATTCACCCCTCCACTTT.

The sample holds many counts of this clonotype. The rearrangement uses TRBV13 and TRBJ2-3; 7 nucleotides line up with TRBD1. The J segment lost 2 bases and the V segment lost 4 bases, leaving 9 bases of the junction unmatched. The V gene's germline CDR1 is PRHDT and CDR2 FYEKMQ (reference sequence). The CDR3 is made up of 16 amino acids. The chain's CDR3 is CASSSDRLFYTDTQYF. DNA for the CDR3: TGTGCCAGCAGCTCGGACAGGCTATTCTACACAGATACGCAGTATTTT.